A single sample is the source of the 10 T cell receptor beta chains below, sequenced in a study of T cells in Graves' hyperthyroidism and ophthalmopathy. TCR beta CDR3 regions were amplified from RNA. When the TCR CDR3 underwent first-round RT-PCR, the HTBI primer set was used. From the multiplex PCR reads, TCRdb called clonotypes with MiXCR, one entry per CDR3 protein. The table shows 280,000 or so distinct CDR3 sequences, with about 16% occurring only once. The sample was blood. All receptors derive from a woman aged 50 to 65 with Graves' hyperthyroidism that later progressed to Graves' ophthalmopathy.

This clonotype occurred many times. The chain employs TRBV7-3 and TRBJ2-1; no reliable D call. The CDR3 consists of 13 residues. The ends were cut back, 1 base at V and 7 bases at J, with 8 bases in the middle. Germline CDR1 is SGHTA and CDR2 is FQGTGA. The CDR3: CASSLKMWNEQFF. The CDR3 region has the DNA TGTGCCAGCAGCTTAAAAATGTGGAATGAGCAGTTCTTC.

The chain recombines TRBV20-1 with TRBJ2-1, with 11 nucleotides matching TRBD2. The CDR3 has 16 amino acids. Germline lookup yields CDR1 DFQATT and CDR2 SNEGSKA (reference sequence). J lost 4 bases, V lost 1 base, and 6 bases had no gene match. The CDR3, as DNA: TGCAGTGCTAGAGGGGTAGCGGGAGGGGTATACAATGAGCAGTTCTTC. It is translated as CSARGVAGGVYNEQFF.

This clonotype occurred many times. V is TRBV7-3 and J is TRBJ2-1, with TRBD2 matching 9 bases. CDR1 is SGHTA and CDR2 is FQGTGA in the germline V gene. With V trimmed by 5 bases and J by 8 bases, 10 bases remained unmatched. The CDR3 covers 15 residues. Written as DNA, the CDR3 is TGTGCCAGCAGCACAAGCGGGGGGCCGGGGGATGAGCAGTTCTTC. Encoded protein: CASSTSGGPGDEQFF.

V usage is TRBV5-1 and J usage is TRBJ1-1; no clear D gene. The germline V gene has CDR1 SGHRS and CDR2 YFSETQ. CDR3 size: 15 residues. V lost 4 bases and J 5 bases, leaving 18 bases between the germline ends. Here the CDR3 DNA reads TGCGCCAGCAGCCCCGTAAAATTGAGGAAGACTGAAGCTTTCTTT. This gives the protein CASSPVKLRKTEAFF.

This clonotype came up many times. The rearrangement joins TRBV19 to TRBJ2-1, with TRBD2 matching over 9 bases. From germline, CDR1 is LNHDA and CDR2 SQIVND (reference sequence). The V and J ends lost 7 bases and 1 base, in that order; junction bases with no gene match: 2. The CDR3 consists of 14 residues. This CDR3 reads CASTAGGSYNEQFF. The CDR3 DNA sequence: TGTGCCAGTACCGCGGGAGGGTCCTACAATGAGCAGTTCTTC.

The rearrangement links TRBV18 to TRBJ2-3; the match to TRBD1 covers 7 bases. V trimming: 2 bases; J trimming: 6 bases; junction bases outside the gene matches: 11. CDR3 length equals 16 residues. Germline V gene data show CDR1 as KGHSH and CDR2 as LQKENI. This chain's CDR3 is CASSPDRAEVWDTQYF. In DNA form, the CDR3 reads TGTGCCAGCTCACCAGACAGGGCGGAGGTATGGGATACGCAGTATTTT.

This clonotype came up many times. This chain joins TRBV3-1 and TRBJ2-5; D is unclear. This CDR3 is 14 amino acids long. The germline gives CDR1 LGHDT, CDR2 YNNKEL (reference sequence). Deletions cut 1 base from V and 3 bases from J, with 9 bases between. CDR3: CASSQGLMEETQYF. The CDR3, as DNA: TGTGCCAGCAGCCAAGGGCTAATGGAAGAGACCCAGTACTTC.

The chain employs TRBV4-2 and TRBJ2-3; the match to TRBD2 covers 10 bases. Germline V gives CDR1 LGHNA, CDR2 YNFKEQ. Germline trimming cut 0 bases from V and 1 base from J; bases unmatched to any gene: 10. The CDR3 runs to 19 residues. The CDR3 sequence is CASSQELAGVGRRTDTQYF. CDR3 nucleotides: TGTGCCAGCAGCCAAGAGCTAGCGGGAGTAGGTCGGCGCACAGATACGCAGTATTTT.

This clonotype was detected many times. The rearrangement links TRBV3-1 to TRBJ1-2, with TRBD1 as a possible D gene (5 bases). Germline CDR1 and CDR2: LGHDT and YNNKEL (reference sequence). Trimming pared 1 base from V and 4 bases from J, leaving 13 bases between. This CDR3 comprises 15 residues. CDR3: CASSQGGRATYGYTF. The CDR3 bases are TGTGCCAGCAGCCAAGGGGGCAGGGCAACCTATGGCTACACCTTC. The complete variable domain, with remaining parts taken from reference TRBV3-1 and TRBJ1-2, reads DTAVSQTPKYLVTQMGNDKSIKCEQNLGHDTMYWYKQDSKKFLKIMFSYNNKELIINETVPNRFSPKSPDKAHLNLHINSLELGDSAVYFCASSQGGRATYGYTFGSGTRLTVV.

There are many counts of this clonotype. The genes are TRBV28 and TRBJ1-2; no clear D gene. Trimming left V 2 bases short and J 4 bases short, with 8 bases between. CDR3 length: 13 residues. The V gene's germline CDR1 is MDHEN and CDR2 SYDVKM. CDR3 in amino acids: CASSLRPFYGYTF. The CDR3 DNA sequence: TGTGCCAGCAGTTTACGGCCTTTCTATGGCTACACCTTC.